This paragraph reports one T cell receptor (beta chain). These data come from a study of PD-L1 blockade in urothelial cancer. On the study more broadly: Blood samples had a median of approximately 150,000 T cells, 75,000 or so unique TCRs, and clonality 0.07 to 0.08.

The data were produced by immunoSEQ multiplex PCR, yet TCRdb's version contains in-frame clones alone and is incomplete. The sample holds about 45,000 clones; approximately 90% are singletons and the top ten take 13% to 15%. The CDR3 contains 14 residues. CDR1 is LNHNV, CDR2 YYDKDF, per germline (reference sequence). J gave up 4 bases and V 5 bases, and 5 bases lay outside the gene matches. The sample consisted of PBMCs, taken around atezolizumab (anti-PD-L1) treatment. The V and J genes are TRBV15 and TRBJ1-3; TRBD1 aligns across 7 bases. The TCR originated in a woman aged 55-70 years with urothelial cancer. As DNA, the CDR3 is TGTGCCACCAGCCCGTCGACAGGGGGAAACACCATATATTTT. This sequence encodes CATSPSTGGNTIYF.